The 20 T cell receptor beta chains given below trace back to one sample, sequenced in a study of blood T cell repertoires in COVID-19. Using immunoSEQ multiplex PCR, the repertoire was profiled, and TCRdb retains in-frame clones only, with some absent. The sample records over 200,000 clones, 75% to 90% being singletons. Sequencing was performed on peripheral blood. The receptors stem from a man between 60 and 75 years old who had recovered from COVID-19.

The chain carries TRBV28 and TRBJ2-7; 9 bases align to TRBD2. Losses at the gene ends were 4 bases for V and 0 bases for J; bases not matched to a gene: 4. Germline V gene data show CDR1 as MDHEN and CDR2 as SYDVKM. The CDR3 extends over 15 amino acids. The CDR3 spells CASSSVAGVSYEQYF. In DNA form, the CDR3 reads TGTGCCAGCAGTTCGGTAGCGGGGGTCTCCTACGAGCAGTACTTC. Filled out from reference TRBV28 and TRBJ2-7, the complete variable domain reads DVKVTQSSRYLVKRTGEKVFLECVQDMDHENMFWYRQDPGLGLRLIYFSYDVKMKEKGDIPEGYSVSREKKERFSLILESASTNQTSMYLCASSSVAGVSYEQYFGPGTRLTVT.

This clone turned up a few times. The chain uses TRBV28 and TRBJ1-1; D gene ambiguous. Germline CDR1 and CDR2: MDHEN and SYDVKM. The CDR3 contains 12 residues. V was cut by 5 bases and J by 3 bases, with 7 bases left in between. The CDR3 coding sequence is TGTGCCAGCAGTCAAAAATACACTGAAGCTTTCTTT. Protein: CASSQKYTEAFF.

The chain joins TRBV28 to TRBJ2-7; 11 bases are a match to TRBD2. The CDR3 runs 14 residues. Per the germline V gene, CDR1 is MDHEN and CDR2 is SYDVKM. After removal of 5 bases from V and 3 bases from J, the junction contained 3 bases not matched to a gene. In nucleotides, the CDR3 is TGTGCCAGCAGTCTACTAGCGGGGGACTACGAGCAGTACTTC. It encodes CASSLLAGDYEQYF.

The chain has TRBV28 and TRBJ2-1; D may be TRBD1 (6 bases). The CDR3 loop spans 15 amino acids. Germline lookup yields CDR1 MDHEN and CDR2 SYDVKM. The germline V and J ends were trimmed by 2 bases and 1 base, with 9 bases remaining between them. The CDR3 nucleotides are TGTGCCAGCAGTTTACAGGGGCTTTCCTACAATGAGCAGTTCTTC. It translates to CASSLQGLSYNEQFF.

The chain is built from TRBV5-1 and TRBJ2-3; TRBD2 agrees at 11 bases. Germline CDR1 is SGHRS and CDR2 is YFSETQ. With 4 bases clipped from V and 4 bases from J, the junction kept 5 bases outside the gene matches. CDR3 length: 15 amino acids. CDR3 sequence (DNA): TGCGCCAGCAGCACAGGGACTAGCGGCCCAGATACGCAGTATTTT. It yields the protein CASSTGTSGPDTQYF.

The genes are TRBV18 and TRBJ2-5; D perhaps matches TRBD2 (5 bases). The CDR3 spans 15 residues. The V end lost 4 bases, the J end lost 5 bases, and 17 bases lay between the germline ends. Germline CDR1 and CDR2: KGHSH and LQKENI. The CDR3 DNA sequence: TGTGCCAGCTCACTTTATTCGGGGTCGTGGGAGACCCAGTACTTC. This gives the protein CASSLYSGSWETQYF. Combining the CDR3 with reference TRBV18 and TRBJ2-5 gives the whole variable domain NAGVMQNPRHLVRRRGQEARLRCSPMKGHSHVYWYRQLPEEGLKFMVYLQKENIIDESGMPKERFSAEFPKEGPSILRIQQVVRGDSAAYFCASSLYSGSWETQYFGPGTRLLVL.

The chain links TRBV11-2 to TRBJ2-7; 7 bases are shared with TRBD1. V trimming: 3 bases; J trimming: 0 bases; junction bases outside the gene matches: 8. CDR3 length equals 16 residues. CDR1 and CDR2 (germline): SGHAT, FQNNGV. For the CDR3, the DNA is TGTGCCAGCAGCTTCTCCGGGACAGAGAGCTCCTACGAGCAGTACTTC. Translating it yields CASSFSGTESSYEQYF. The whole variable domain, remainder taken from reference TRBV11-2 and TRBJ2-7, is EAGVAQSPRYKIIEKRQSVAFWCNPISGHATLYWYQQILGQGPKLLIQFQNNGVVDDSQLPKDRFSAERLKGVDSTLKIQPAKLEDSAVYLCASSFSGTESSYEQYFGPGTRLTVT.

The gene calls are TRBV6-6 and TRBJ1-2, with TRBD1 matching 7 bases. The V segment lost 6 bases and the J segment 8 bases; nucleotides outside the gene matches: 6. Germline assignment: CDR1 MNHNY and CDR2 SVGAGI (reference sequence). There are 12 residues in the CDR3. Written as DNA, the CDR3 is TGTGCCAGCAGCCCCGACAGGGCCGGCTACACCTTC. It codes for CASSPDRAGYTF.

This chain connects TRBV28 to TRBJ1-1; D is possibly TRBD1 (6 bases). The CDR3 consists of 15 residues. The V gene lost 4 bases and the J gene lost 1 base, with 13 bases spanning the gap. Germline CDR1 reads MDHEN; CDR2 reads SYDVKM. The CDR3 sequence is CASSSGGAENTEAFF. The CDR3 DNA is TGTGCCAGCAGTTCCGGGGGGGCGGAGAACACTGAAGCTTTCTTT.

The CDR3 loop is CASRGQNQEKLFF. As DNA, the CDR3 is TGTGCCAGCAGGGGACAGAATCAAGAAAAACTGTTTTTT. This sequence joins TRBV12-3 or TRBV12-4 and TRBJ1-4; 7 bases match TRBD1. The CDR3 extends over 13 amino acids. The junction had 6 bases not matched to a gene; V was cut back by 6 bases and J by 8 bases.

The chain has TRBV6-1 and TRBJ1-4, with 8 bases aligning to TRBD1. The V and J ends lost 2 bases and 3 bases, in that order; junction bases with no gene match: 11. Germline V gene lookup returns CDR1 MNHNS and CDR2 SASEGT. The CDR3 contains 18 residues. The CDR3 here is CASSERTGNLGSNEKLFF. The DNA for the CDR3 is TGTGCCAGCAGTGAAAGGACAGGGAATTTGGGGTCTAATGAAAAACTGTTTTTT.

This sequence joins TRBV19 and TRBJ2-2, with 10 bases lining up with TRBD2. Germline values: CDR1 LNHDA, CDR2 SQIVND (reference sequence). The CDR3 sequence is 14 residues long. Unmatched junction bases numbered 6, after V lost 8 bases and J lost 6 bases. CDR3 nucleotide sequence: TGTGCCAGTGGGACTAGCGTGCGGGCCGGGGAGCTGTTTTTT. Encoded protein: CASGTSVRAGELFF.

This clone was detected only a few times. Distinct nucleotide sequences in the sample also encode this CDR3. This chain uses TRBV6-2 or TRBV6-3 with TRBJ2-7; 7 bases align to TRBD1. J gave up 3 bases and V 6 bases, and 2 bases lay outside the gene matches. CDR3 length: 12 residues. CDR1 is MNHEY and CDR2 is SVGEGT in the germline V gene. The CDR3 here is CASSHRGYEQYF. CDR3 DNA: TGTGCCAGCAGCCACAGGGGCTACGAGCAGTACTTC.

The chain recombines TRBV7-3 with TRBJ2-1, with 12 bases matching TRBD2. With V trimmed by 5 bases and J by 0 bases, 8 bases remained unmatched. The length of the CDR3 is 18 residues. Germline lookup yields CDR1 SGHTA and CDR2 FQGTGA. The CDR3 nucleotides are TGTGCCAGCAGCCCCGGACTAGCGGGACCCTCCTCCTACAATGAGCAGTTCTTC. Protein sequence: CASSPGLAGPSSYNEQFF.

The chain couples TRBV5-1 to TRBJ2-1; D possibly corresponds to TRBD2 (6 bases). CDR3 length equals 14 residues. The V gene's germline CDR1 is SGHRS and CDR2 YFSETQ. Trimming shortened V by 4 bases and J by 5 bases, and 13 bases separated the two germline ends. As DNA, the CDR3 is TGCGCCAGCAGCGCGACTAGTATCCACAATGAGCAGTTCTTC. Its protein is CASSATSIHNEQFF.

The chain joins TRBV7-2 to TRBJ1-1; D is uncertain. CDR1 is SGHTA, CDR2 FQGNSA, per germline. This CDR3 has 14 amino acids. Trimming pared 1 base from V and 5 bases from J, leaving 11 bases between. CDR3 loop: CASSLDGVGTEAFF. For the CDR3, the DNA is TGTGCCAGCAGCTTAGACGGGGTGGGGACTGAAGCTTTCTTT.

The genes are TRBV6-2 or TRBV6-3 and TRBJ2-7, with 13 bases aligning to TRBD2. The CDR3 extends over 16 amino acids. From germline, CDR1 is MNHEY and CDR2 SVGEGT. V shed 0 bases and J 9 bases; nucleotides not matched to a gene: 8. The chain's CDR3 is CASSYSGTSGVPRQYF. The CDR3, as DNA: TGTGCCAGCAGTTACTCCGGGACTAGCGGGGTACCCAGGCAGTACTTC.

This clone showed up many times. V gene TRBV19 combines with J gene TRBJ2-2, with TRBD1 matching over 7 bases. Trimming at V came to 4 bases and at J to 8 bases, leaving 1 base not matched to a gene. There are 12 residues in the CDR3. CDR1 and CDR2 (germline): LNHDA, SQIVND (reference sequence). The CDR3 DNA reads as TGTGCCAGTAGTAAGGGACAGGGGGAGCTGTTTTTT. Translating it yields CASSKGQGELFF.

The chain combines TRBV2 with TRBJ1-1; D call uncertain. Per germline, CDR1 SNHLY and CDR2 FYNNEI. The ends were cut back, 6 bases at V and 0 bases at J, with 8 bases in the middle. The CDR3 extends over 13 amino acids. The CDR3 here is CASSPRLNTEAFF. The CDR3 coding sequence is TGTGCCAGCAGCCCCAGGCTGAACACTGAAGCTTTCTTT.

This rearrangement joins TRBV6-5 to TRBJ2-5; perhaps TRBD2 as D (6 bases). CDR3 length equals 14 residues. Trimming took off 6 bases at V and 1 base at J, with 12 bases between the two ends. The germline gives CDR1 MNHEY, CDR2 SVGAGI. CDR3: CASSTRDFQETQYF. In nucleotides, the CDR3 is TGTGCCAGCAGCACCCGGGACTTCCAAGAGACCCAGTACTTC.